One and the same sample provided the 11 T cell receptor beta chains below, sequenced in a study of OX40 agonist ivuxolimab in advanced cancers. The data were produced by immunoSEQ multiplex PCR, yet TCRdb's version contains in-frame clones alone and is incomplete. The sample lists 98,000 or so clones, about four fifths occurring once. The sample in question was CD4+ or CD8+ T cells sorted from blood, obtained in a trial of the OX40 agonist ivuxolimab. The receptor set was obtained from an adult with an advanced solid tumor such as melanoma, head and neck, liver or kidney cancer.

The chain is built from TRBV7-2 and TRBJ1-3, with 10 bases lining up with TRBD1. The V gene's germline CDR1 is SGHTA and CDR2 FQGNSA. V lost 5 bases to trimming and J lost 4 bases; unmatched junction nucleotides: 8. The CDR3 loop spans 16 amino acids. This CDR3 reads CASSLSGTGVGNTIYF. The CDR3 nucleotides read TGTGCCAGCAGCCTCTCGGGGACAGGGGTCGGAAACACCATATATTTT.

The chain links TRBV7-9 to TRBJ2-2; no clear D gene. This CDR3 is built from 14 residues. V lost 2 bases and J 0 bases, leaving 4 bases between the germline ends. Per the germline V gene, CDR1 is SEHNR and CDR2 is FQNEAQ (reference sequence). The CDR3: CASSLNSNTGELFF. For the CDR3, the DNA is TGTGCCAGCAGCTTAAATTCGAACACCGGGGAGCTGTTTTTT.

The genes are TRBV12-5 and TRBJ2-5; TRBD2 matches 8 bases. The CDR3 has 15 amino acids. The junction had 10 bases not matched to a gene; V was cut back by 5 bases and J by 5 bases. The germline V gene has CDR1 LGHNT and CDR2 FRNRAP. CDR3 in amino acids: CASGPSGGRGETQYF. In nucleotides, the CDR3 is TGTGCTAGTGGTCCCTCGGGGGGGCGAGGGGAGACCCAGTACTTC.

V and J are TRBV14 and TRBJ1-2; D not certain. The V end lost 2 bases, the J end lost 2 bases, and 9 bases lay between the germline ends. Germline values: CDR1 SGHDN, CDR2 FVKESK. This CDR3 has 14 residues. DNA of the CDR3: TGTGCCAGCAGCCAAACGGGTGGCAACTATGGCTACACCTTC. Translating gives CASSQTGGNYGYTF.

The rearrangement uses TRBV7-2 and TRBJ2-3; D remains ambiguous. CDR1 SGHTA and CDR2 FQGNSA come from the germline V gene. Trimming took 2 bases from V and 2 from J, leaving 8 bases between them. The length of the CDR3 is 14 residues. CDR3 protein: CASSLRHPTDTQYF. CDR3 nucleotide sequence: TGTGCCAGCAGCTTAAGACACCCCACAGATACGCAGTATTTT.

The J gene is TRBJ2-1, the V gene TRBV27, with D unclear. Germline lookup yields CDR1 MNHEY and CDR2 SMNVEV (reference sequence). This CDR3 has 11 residues. V shed 5 bases and J shed 7 bases, with 6 bases lying between them. CDR3 sequence: CASSLENEQFF. CDR3 bases: TGTGCCAGCAGTCTAGAGAATGAGCAGTTCTTC.

CDR3 sequence reads: CSGTGGRNTGELFF. In DNA form, the CDR3 reads TGCAGCGGCACAGGGGGCAGGAACACCGGGGAGCTGTTTTTT. The chain carries TRBV29-1 and TRBJ2-2; 9 bases agree with TRBD1. The V gene end was trimmed by 7 bases and the J gene end by 1 base; junction bases not matched to a gene: 4. The CDR3 length is 14 residues. Germline CDR1 is SQVTM and CDR2 is ANQGSEA.

The chain is built from TRBV5-1 and TRBJ2-7; no clear D. The CDR3 runs 14 residues. Germline CDR1 is SGHRS and CDR2 is YFSETQ. V lost 4 bases, J lost 6 bases, and 17 bases lay in between. CDR3: CASSPVESLGEQYF. For the CDR3, the DNA is TGCGCCAGCAGCCCCGTTGAGTCTCTGGGCGAGCAGTACTTC.

The sample holds one count of this clone. The V and J genes are TRBV15 and TRBJ2-7; TRBD1 is a possible D gene (6 bases). Germline CDR1 LNHNV, CDR2 YYDKDF (reference sequence). The V end was cut by 6 bases, the J end by 0 bases, with 12 bases between. The CDR3 runs 14 residues. CDR3 region: CATRPRTVSYEQYF. As DNA, the CDR3 is TGTGCCACCAGGCCAAGGACAGTCTCCTACGAGCAGTACTTC. The variable domain in full, completed from reference TRBV15 and TRBJ2-7, reads DAMVIQNPRYQVTQFGKPVTLSCSQTLNHNVMYWYQQKSSQAPKLLFHYYDKDFNNEADTPDNFQSRRPNTSFCFLDIRSPGLGDTAMYLCATRPRTVSYEQYFGPGTRLTVT.

J is TRBJ2-6 and V is TRBV7-3; 9 bases match TRBD2. There are 18 residues in the CDR3. V lost 2 bases to trimming and J lost 0 bases; unmatched junction nucleotides: 5. Germline assignment: CDR1 SGHTA and CDR2 FQGTGA. CDR3 region: CASSLLPSGASGANVLTF. Here the CDR3 DNA reads TGTGCCAGCAGCTTACTTCCTAGCGGGGCCTCTGGGGCCAACGTCCTGACTTTC.

There are a few counts of this clone. The V gene is TRBV30, the J gene TRBJ2-3; 11 nucleotides match TRBD2. This CDR3 spans 19 amino acids. After removal of 1 base from V and 3 bases from J, the junction contained 15 bases not matched to a gene. CDR1 and CDR2 from the germline V gene are GTSNPN and SVGIG (reference sequence). CDR3 sequence reads: CAWSGGLWTSGFATDTQYF. The CDR3 bases are TGTGCCTGGAGTGGGGGTTTGTGGACTAGCGGGTTCGCTACAGATACGCAGTATTTT.